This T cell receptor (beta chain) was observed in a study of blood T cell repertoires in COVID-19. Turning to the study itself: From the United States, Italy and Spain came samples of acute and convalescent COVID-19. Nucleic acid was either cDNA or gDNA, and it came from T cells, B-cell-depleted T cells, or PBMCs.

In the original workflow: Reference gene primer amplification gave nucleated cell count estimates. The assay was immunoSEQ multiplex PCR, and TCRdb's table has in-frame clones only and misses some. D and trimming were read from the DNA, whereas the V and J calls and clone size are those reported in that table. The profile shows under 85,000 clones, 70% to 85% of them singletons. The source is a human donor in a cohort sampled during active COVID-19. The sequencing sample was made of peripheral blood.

As DNA, the CDR3 is TGTGCCAGCAGTCGAACGGGACAGATCTATGGCTACACCTTC. It specifies CASSRTGQIYGYTF. The V and J genes are TRBV11-2 and TRBJ1-2, with 7 positions matching TRBD1. Losses at the gene ends were 6 bases for V and 4 bases for J; bases not matched to a gene: 8. Germline CDR1 reads SGHAT; CDR2 reads FQNNGV. The CDR3 runs 14 residues.